These 18 T cell receptor beta chains originate from one sample sequenced in a study of blood T cell repertoires in COVID-19. Data came from immunoSEQ multiplex PCR; TCRdb stores just in-frame clones and leaves some out. The sample includes fewer than 350,000 clones, 85% to 90% of them seen just once. Source material: peripheral blood. All receptors come from a woman between 25 and 40 years old with COVID-19, enrolled during active disease.

This clone has just a few counts. The chain combines TRBV18 with TRBJ2-7, with D tentatively TRBD1 (6 bases). Germline CDR1 KGHSH, CDR2 LQKENI. The CDR3 is 15 residues long. The V gene lost 8 bases and the J gene lost 4 bases, with 21 bases spanning the gap. The CDR3 here is CASQPSLGASYEQYF. CDR3 DNA: TGTGCCAGCCAACCGTCTTTGGGGGCTTCGTACGAGCAGTACTTC.

This clone was recorded once. The chain carries TRBV5-1 and TRBJ2-2; 7 bases match TRBD2. Germline V CDR1 and CDR2: SGHRS, YFSETQ. The CDR3 runs 15 residues. J lost 7 bases, V lost 5 bases, and 11 bases had no gene match. The CDR3 nucleotides read TGCGCCAGCAGGAAGAGCGGGGATAGAAACGGGGAGCTGTTTTTT. It translates to CASRKSGDRNGELFF.

This rearrangement joins TRBV28 to TRBJ2-7; a weak D match, TRBD1 (7 bases). Trimming pared 3 bases from V and 4 bases from J, leaving 13 bases between. CDR1 and CDR2 from the germline V gene are MDHEN and SYDVKM. CDR3 length: 14 residues. The CDR3 nucleotides read TGTGCCAGCAGTTTCACGGAGGGGGCTTACGAGCAGTACTTC. Translation: CASSFTEGAYEQYF.

The chain is built from TRBV7-2 and TRBJ2-1, with 13 bases identical to TRBD2. Unmatched junction bases numbered 5, after V lost 6 bases and J lost 6 bases. From germline, CDR1 is SGHTA and CDR2 FQGNSA. The length of the CDR3 is 15 residues. The CDR3 bases are TGTGCCAGCAGGGGGAGGACTAGCGGGGGCAATGAGCAGTTCTTC. It is translated as CASRGRTSGGNEQFF.

The chain is built from TRBV12-3 or TRBV12-4 and TRBJ2-1; D is unclear. V dropped 10 bases and J dropped 2 bases, with 12 bases sitting between them. The CDR3 is made up of 13 amino acids. The CDR3 region is CAIGQAAYNEQFF. CDR3 bases: TGTGCCATCGGCCAGGCAGCCTACAATGAGCAGTTCTTC.

The chain recombines TRBV3-1 (or the pseudogene TRBV3-2) with TRBJ1-2, with D possibly being TRBD1 (5 bases). The CDR3 runs 16 residues. CDR1 and CDR2 from the germline V gene are LGHDT and YNNKEL (reference sequence). Trimming left V 0 bases short and J 2 bases short, with 13 bases between. CDR3 in amino acids: CASSQDGRGPNYGYTF. The CDR3 DNA sequence: TGTGCCAGCAGCCAAGATGGGAGGGGCCCAAACTATGGCTACACCTTC.

CDR3 sequence (DNA): TGTGCCAGCTCACGGGCAGGCACAAAAGAGACCCAGTACTTC. Protein: CASSRAGTKETQYF. This sequence joins TRBV18 and TRBJ2-5, with D hard to call. Germline CDR1 and CDR2: KGHSH and LQKENI. V was trimmed by 4 bases and J by 3 bases, leaving 12 bases between them. There are 14 residues in the CDR3.

This rearrangement joins TRBV5-4 to TRBJ2-5, with TRBD2 identical over 8 bases. The CDR3 consists of 14 residues. Trimming took 3 bases from V and 4 from J; bases not matched to a gene: 5. Germline CDR1 is SGHNT and CDR2 is YYREEE (reference sequence). The CDR3 DNA is TGTGCCAGCAGCTCCGGGGGGGCGACAGAGACCCAGTACTTC. Protein: CASSSGGATETQYF.

This clone showed up just once. V is TRBV3-1 (or the pseudogene TRBV3-2) and J is TRBJ2-7; 7 nucleotides agree with TRBD2. Germline CDR1 reads LGHDT; CDR2 reads YNNKEL (reference sequence). The CDR3 length is 15 residues. Germline trimming cut 1 base from V and 4 bases from J; bases unmatched to any gene: 7. The CDR3 sequence is CASSQGLGRVYEQYF. CDR3 DNA: TGTGCCAGCAGCCAAGGATTAGGGAGGGTTTACGAGCAGTACTTC.

The chain recombines TRBV2 with TRBJ2-6; D is ambiguous. CDR3 length: 11 amino acids. CDR1 and CDR2 from the germline V gene are SNHLY and FYNNEI. V lost 8 bases, J lost 4 bases, and 3 bases lay in between. In nucleotides, the CDR3 is TGTGCCAGCCGGGGGGCCAACGTCCTGACTTTC. It codes for CASRGANVLTF.

The chain uses TRBV5-5 and TRBJ1-1; D uncertain. Germline V gives CDR1 SGHKS, CDR2 YYEKEE (reference sequence). There are 14 residues in the CDR3. The V end was cut by 3 bases, the J end by 5 bases, with 14 bases between. CDR3 protein: CASSYTRAGTEAFF. CDR3 in DNA: TGTGCCAGCAGCTACACGCGGGCGGGAACTGAAGCTTTCTTT.

The V and J genes are TRBV9 and TRBJ2-3; D possibly corresponds to TRBD1 (6 bases). This CDR3 is 19 amino acids long. V was shortened by 2 bases and J by 0 bases, with 22 bases between the two germline ends. Germline loops: CDR1 SGDLS, CDR2 YYNGEE. CDR3 sequence reads: CASSVEPASGQSSTDTQYF. The DNA for the CDR3 is TGTGCCAGCAGCGTGGAGCCCGCAAGCGGACAGTCTAGCACAGATACGCAGTATTTT.

The chain combines TRBV29-1 with TRBJ1-2, with TRBD1 matching 9 bases. V was pared by 3 bases and J by 1 base, with 6 bases of the junction left unmatched. Per the germline V gene, CDR1 is SQVTM and CDR2 is ANQGSEA. The CDR3 runs 15 residues. CDR3 sequence reads: CSVEDRGKGNYGYTF. The CDR3 DNA sequence: TGCAGCGTTGAGGACAGGGGAAAGGGTAACTATGGCTACACCTTC.

V is TRBV30 and J is TRBJ1-4; no reliable D call. The CDR3 loop spans 13 amino acids. Trimming took 0 bases from V and 5 from J, leaving 7 bases between them. Germline V gene sequence: CDR1 GTSNPN, CDR2 SVGIG (reference sequence). The CDR3 sequence: CAWSVGRNEKLFF. CDR3 nucleotides: TGTGCCTGGAGTGTAGGGAGAAATGAAAAACTGTTTTTT.

The V call is TRBV7-9, the J call TRBJ1-1; 9 bases align to TRBD1. Losses at the gene ends were 5 bases for V and 1 base for J; bases not matched to a gene: 17. The CDR3 covers 19 residues. The germline gives CDR1 SEHNR, CDR2 FQNEAQ (reference sequence). CDR3 loop: CASSPSLAGQGSRNTEAFF. The CDR3 nucleotides are TGTGCCAGCAGCCCGTCCCTCGCGGGACAGGGATCCAGGAACACTGAAGCTTTCTTT.

The gene calls are TRBV18 and TRBJ2-5, with D unresolved. Deletions cut 3 bases from V and 2 bases from J, with 7 bases between. CDR1 and CDR2 from the germline V gene are KGHSH and LQKENI. The CDR3 spans 13 residues. CDR3 sequence reads: CASSPSLQETQYF. As DNA, the CDR3 is TGTGCCAGCTCACCCTCTCTACAAGAGACCCAGTACTTC. The variable domain in full, with the rest retrieved from reference TRBV18 and TRBJ2-5, is NAGVMQNPRHLVRRRGQEARLRCSPMKGHSHVYWYRQLPEEGLKFMVYLQKENIIDESGMPKERFSAEFPKEGPSILRIQQVVRGDSAAYFCASSPSLQETQYFGPGTRLLVL.

This sequence joins TRBV7-9 and TRBJ2-6; D not certain. This CDR3 spans 18 amino acids. The germline V gene has CDR1 SEHNR and CDR2 FQNEAQ (reference sequence). Trimming removed 4 bases at V and 0 bases at J, with 16 bases between. The CDR3 bases are TGTGCCAGCAGCTCAACGTATACCGGTTTCTCTGGGGCCAACGTCCTGACTTTC. Its translation is CASSSTYTGFSGANVLTF.

The chain links TRBV4-1 to TRBJ2-1; D gene unclear. The V end lost 4 bases, the J end lost 2 bases, and 18 bases lay between the germline ends. CDR3 length: 17 amino acids. Germline CDR1 and CDR2: MGHRA and YSYEKL. As DNA, the CDR3 is TGCGCCAGCAGCCCTTATTCGGTGGGCGCTGCCTACAATGAGCAGTTCTTC. Translation: CASSPYSVGAAYNEQFF.